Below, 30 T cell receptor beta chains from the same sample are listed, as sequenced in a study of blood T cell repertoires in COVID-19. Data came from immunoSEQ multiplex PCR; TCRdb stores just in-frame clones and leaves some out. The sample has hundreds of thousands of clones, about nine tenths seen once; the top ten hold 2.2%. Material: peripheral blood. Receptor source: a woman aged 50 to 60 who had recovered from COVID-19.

CDR3 amino acids: CASSPETGLDEQYF. The CDR3 nucleotides read TGTGCCAGCAGTCCCGAGACAGGGTTGGACGAGCAGTACTTC. The V call is TRBV21-1, the J call TRBJ2-7; the D segment call TRBD1 is taken from the table without a DNA check. TRBV21-1 represents a pseudogene. The CDR3 extends over 14 amino acids.

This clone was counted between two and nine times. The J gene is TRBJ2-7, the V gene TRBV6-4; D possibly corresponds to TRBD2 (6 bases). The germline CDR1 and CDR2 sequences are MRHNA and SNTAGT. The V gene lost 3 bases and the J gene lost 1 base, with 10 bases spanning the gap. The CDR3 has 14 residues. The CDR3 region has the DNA TGTGCCAGCAGTGAAGGGACTTTTTCCTACGAGCAGTACTTC. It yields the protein CASSEGTFSYEQYF.

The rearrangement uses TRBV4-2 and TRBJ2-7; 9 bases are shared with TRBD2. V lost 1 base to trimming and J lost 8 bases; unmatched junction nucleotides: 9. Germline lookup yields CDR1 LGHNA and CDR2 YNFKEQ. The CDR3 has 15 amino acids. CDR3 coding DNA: TGTGCCAGCAGCCAAGTCTCTAGCGGGGTTATACAGCAGTACTTC. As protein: CASSQVSSGVIQQYF.

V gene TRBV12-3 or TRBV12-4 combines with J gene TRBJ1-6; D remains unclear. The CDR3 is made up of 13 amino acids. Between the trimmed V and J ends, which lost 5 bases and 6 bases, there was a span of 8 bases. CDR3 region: CASSPLSNSPLHF. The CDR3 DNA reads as TGTGCCAGCAGTCCCCTGTCTAATTCACCCCTCCACTTT.

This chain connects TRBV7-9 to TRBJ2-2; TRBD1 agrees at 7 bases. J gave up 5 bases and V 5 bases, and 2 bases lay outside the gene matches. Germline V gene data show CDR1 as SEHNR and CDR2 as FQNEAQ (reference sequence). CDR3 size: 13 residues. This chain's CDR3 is CASSLTGTGELFF. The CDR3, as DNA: TGTGCCAGCAGCCTGACAGGGACCGGGGAGCTGTTTTTT.

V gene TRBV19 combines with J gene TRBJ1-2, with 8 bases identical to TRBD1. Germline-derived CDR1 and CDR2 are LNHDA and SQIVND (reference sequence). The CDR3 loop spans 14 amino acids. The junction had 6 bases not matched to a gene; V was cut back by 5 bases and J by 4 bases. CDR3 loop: CASSPDGQGYGYTF. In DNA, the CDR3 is TGTGCCAGTAGTCCGGACGGACAGGGCTATGGCTACACCTTC.

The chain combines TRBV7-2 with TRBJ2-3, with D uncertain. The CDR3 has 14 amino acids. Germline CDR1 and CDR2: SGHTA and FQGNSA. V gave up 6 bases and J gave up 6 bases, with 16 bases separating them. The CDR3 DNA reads TGTGCCAGCAGTAGAAGCGCTCCTAGGGATACGCAGTATTTT. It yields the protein CASSRSAPRDTQYF.

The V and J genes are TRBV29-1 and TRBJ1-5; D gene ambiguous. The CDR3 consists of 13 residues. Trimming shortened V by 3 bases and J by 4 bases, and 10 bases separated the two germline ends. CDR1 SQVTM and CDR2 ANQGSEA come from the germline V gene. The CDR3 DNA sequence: TGCAGCGTTGATATCGACGGGAATCAGCCCCAGCATTTT. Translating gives CSVDIDGNQPQHF.

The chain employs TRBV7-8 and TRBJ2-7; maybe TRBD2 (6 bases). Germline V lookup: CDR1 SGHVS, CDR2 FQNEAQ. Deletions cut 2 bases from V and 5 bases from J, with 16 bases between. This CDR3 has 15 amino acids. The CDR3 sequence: CASSLSRGGTDEQYF. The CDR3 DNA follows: TGTGCCAGCAGCTTATCACGGGGAGGAACGGACGAGCAGTACTTC. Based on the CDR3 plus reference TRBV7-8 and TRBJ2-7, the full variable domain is GAGVSQSPRYKVAKRGQDVALRCDPISGHVSLFWYQQALGQGPEFLTYFQNEAQLDKSGLPSDRFFAERPEGSVSTLKIQRTQQEDSAVYLCASSLSRGGTDEQYFGPGTRLTVT.

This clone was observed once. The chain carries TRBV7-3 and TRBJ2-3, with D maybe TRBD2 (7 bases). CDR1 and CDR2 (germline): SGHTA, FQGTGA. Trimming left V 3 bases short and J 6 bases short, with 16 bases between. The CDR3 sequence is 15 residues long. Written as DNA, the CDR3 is TGTGCCAGCAGCTTGGGGGGGCTAGCGTCTGATACGCAGTATTTT. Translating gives CASSLGGLASDTQYF.

The CDR3 coding sequence is TGTGCCAGCAGCTTATCAGGGGAAGAGACCCAGTACTTC. It translates to CASSLSGEETQYF. The genes are TRBV7-9 and TRBJ2-5, with TRBD1 as a possible D gene (6 bases). This CDR3 has 13 residues. The germline gives CDR1 SEHNR, CDR2 FQNEAQ (reference sequence). Between the trimmed V and J ends, which lost 2 bases and 3 bases, there was a span of 7 bases.

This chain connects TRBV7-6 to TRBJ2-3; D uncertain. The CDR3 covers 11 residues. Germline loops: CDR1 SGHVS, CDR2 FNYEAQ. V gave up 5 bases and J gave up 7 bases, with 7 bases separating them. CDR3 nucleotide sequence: TGTGCCAGCAGCCCCCAGAATACGCAGTATTTT. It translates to CASSPQNTQYF. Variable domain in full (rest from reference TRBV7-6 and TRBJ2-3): GAGVSQSPRYKVTKRGQDVALRCDPISGHVSLYWYRQALGQGPEFLTYFNYEAQQDKSGLPNDRFSAERPEGSISTLTIQRTEQRDSAMYRCASSPQNTQYFGPGTRLTVL.

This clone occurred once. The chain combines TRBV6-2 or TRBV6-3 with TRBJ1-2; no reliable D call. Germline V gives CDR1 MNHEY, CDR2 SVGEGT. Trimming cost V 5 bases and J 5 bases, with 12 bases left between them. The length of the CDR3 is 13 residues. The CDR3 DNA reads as TGTGCCAGCAGTAGGACTGTCTTGTATGGCTACACCTTC. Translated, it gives CASSRTVLYGYTF.

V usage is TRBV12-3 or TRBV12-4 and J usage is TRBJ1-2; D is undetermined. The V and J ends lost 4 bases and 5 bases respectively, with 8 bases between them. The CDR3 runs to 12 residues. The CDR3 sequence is CASSSSGYGYTF. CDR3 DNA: TGTGCCAGCAGTTCGTCGGGATATGGCTACACCTTC.

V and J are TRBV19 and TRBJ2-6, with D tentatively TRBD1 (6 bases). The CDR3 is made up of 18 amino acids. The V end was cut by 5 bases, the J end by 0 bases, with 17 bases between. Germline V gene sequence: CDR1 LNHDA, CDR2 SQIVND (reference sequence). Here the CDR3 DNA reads TGTGCCAGTAGTCCGACACGGACAGACCCCTCTGGGGCCAACGTCCTGACTTTC. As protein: CASSPTRTDPSGANVLTF.

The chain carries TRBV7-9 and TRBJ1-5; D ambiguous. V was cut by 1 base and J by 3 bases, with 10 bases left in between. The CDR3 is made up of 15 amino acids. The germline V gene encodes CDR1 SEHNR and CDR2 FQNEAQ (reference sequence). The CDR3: CASSLGTGYNQPQHF. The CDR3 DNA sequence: TGTGCCAGCAGCTTAGGAACGGGGTACAATCAGCCCCAGCATTTT. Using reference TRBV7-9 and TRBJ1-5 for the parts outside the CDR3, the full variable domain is DTGVSQNPRHKITKRGQNVTFRCDPISEHNRLYWYRQTLGQGPEFLTYFQNEAQLEKSRLLSDRFSAERPKGSFSTLEIQRTEQGDSAMYLCASSLGTGYNQPQHFGDGTRLSIL.

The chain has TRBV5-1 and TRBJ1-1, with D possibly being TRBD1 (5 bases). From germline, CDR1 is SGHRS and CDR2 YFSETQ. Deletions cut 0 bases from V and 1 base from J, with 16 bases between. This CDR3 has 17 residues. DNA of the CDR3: TGCGCCAGCAGCTTGGTCGGGGGTGGGCAGTCGAACACTGAAGCTTTCTTT. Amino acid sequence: CASSLVGGGQSNTEAFF.

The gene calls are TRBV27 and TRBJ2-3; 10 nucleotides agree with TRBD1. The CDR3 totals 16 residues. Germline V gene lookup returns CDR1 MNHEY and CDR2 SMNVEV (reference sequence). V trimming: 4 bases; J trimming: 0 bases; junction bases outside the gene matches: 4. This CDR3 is CASSSPGQGSTDTQYF. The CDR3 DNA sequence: TGTGCCAGCAGTTCGCCGGGACAGGGGAGCACAGATACGCAGTATTTT.

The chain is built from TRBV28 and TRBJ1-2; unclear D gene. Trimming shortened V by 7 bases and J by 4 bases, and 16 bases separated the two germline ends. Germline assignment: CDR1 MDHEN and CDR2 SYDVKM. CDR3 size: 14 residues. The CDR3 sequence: CASTRGSTSYGYTF. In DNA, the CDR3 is TGTGCCAGCACCCGCGGGAGTACGAGCTATGGCTACACCTTC.

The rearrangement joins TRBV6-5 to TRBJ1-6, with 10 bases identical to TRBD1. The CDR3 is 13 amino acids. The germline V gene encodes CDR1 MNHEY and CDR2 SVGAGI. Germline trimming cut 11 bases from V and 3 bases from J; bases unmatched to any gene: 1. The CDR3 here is CAGDRGYNSPLHF. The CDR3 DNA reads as TGTGCCGGGGACAGGGGCTATAATTCACCCCTCCACTTT.

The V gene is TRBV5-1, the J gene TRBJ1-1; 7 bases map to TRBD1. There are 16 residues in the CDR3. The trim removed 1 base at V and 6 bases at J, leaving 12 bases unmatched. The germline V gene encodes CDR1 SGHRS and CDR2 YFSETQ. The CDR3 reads CASSLTQGILAAEAFF. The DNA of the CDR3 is TGCGCCAGCAGCTTGACACAGGGGATCCTTGCCGCTGAAGCTTTCTTT.

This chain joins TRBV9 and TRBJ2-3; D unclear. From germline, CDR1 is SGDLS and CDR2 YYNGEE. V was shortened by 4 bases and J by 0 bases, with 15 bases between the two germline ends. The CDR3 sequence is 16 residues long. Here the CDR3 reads CASSLRTVSSTDTQYF. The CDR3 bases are TGTGCCAGCAGCCTCCGAACGGTCTCTAGCACAGATACGCAGTATTTT.

The CDR3 region is CASSLDGTGFYGYTF. The CDR3 region has the DNA TGTGCCAGCAGCTTGGACGGGACAGGCTTTTATGGCTACACCTTC. The chain employs TRBV5-8 and TRBJ1-2; 8 bases match TRBD1. Germline CDR1 reads SGHTS; CDR2 reads YDEGEE. J gave up 5 bases and V 0 bases, and 6 bases lay outside the gene matches. This CDR3 has 15 residues.

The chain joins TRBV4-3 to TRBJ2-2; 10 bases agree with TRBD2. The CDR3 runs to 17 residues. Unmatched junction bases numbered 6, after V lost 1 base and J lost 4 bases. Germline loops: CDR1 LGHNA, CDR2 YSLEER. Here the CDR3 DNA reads TGCGCCAGCAGCCAAGGGCGGCTAGCGGGAGTCACCGGGGAGCTGTTTTTT. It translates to CASSQGRLAGVTGELFF.

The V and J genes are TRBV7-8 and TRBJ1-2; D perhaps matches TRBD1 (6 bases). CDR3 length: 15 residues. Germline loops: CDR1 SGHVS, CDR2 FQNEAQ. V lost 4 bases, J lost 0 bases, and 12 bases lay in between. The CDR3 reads CASSSAGVTNYGYTF. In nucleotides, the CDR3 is TGTGCCAGCAGCTCGGCAGGGGTTACTAACTATGGCTACACCTTC.

The CDR3 sequence: CASSVDRGSQPQHF. As DNA, the CDR3 is TGTGCCAGTAGTGTTGACAGGGGATCTCAGCCCCAGCATTTT. The gene calls are TRBV19 and TRBJ1-5, with 8 bases that match TRBD1. The germline V gene has CDR1 LNHDA and CDR2 SQIVND (reference sequence). The CDR3 runs to 14 residues. V lost 5 bases, J lost 6 bases, and 6 bases stayed unmatched.

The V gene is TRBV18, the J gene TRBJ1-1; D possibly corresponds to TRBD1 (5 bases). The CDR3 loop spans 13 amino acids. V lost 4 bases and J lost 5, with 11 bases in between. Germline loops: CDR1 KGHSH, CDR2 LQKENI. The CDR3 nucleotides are TGTGCCAGCTCACGGACGGGGGTAACTGAAGCTTTCTTT. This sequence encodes CASSRTGVTEAFF.

In nucleotides, the CDR3 is TGTGCCAGCAGTTCCGGGACATTCGGCTCCTACGAGCAGTACTTC. This encodes CASSSGTFGSYEQYF. This chain uses TRBV5-4 with TRBJ2-7; possibly TRBD1 for D (6 bases). CDR3 length: 15 amino acids. Germline V gene sequence: CDR1 SGHNT, CDR2 YYREEE (reference sequence). Trimming removed 5 bases at V and 0 bases at J, with 15 bases between. The full variable domain, in which reference TRBV5-4 and TRBJ2-7 provide the parts outside the CDR3, is ETGVTQSPTHLIKTRGQQVTLRCSSQSGHNTVSWYQQALGQGPQFIFQYYREEENGRGNFPPRFSGLQFPNYSSELNVNALELDDSALYLCASSSGTFGSYEQYFGPGTRLTVT.

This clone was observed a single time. The DNA for the CDR3 is TGTGCCAGCCTGGAGGGGACTAGCGAGTATTTT. Its protein product is CASLEGTSEYF. The rearrangement joins TRBV27 to TRBJ2-3; 10 bases align to TRBD2. Germline V lookup: CDR1 MNHEY, CDR2 SMNVEV (reference sequence). The CDR3 totals 11 residues. The ends lost 8 bases at V and 13 bases at J; junction bases unmatched: 6.

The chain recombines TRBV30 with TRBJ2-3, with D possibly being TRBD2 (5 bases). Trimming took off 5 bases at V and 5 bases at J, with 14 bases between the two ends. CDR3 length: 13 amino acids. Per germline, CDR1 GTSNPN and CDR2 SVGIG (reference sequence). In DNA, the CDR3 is TGTGCCTGGCAACTAGGATGGGGAGATACGCAGTATTTT. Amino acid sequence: CAWQLGWGDTQYF.